These T cell receptor beta chains were read from a single sample in a study of beta chain features in type 1 diabetes. Profiling relied on immunoSEQ multiplex PCR, and the TCRdb table lists in-frame clones only, not all of them. The data show around 240,000 clones, with about 71% seen just once and around 0.057% held by the top ten. Sequenced sample: naive CD4+ T cells from blood. The receptors here all came from a young man in good health. CDR3s include the opening cysteine and the closing phenylalanine or tryptophan. The order of the fields is D gene, J gene, V gene, CDR3 length, CDR3 protein. The D gene is left open where the match is weak.

d_call: TRBD1
j_call: TRBJ1-6
v_call: TRBV10-3
cdr3_length: 16
cdr3_aa: CAISGGTGVTNSPLHF

d_call: NA
j_call: TRBJ1-6
v_call: TRBV30
cdr3_length: 14
cdr3_aa: CAWSDGQSNSPLHF

d_call: TRBD2
j_call: TRBJ2-7
v_call: TRBV30
cdr3_length: 13
cdr3_aa: CAWSRGLVYEQYF

d_call: NA
j_call: TRBJ2-7
v_call: TRBV30
cdr3_length: 13
cdr3_aa: CAWSVGVLREQYF

d_call: NA
j_call: TRBJ1-5
v_call: TRBV4-3
cdr3_length: 15
cdr3_aa: CASSQDGRFNQPQHF

d_call: TRBD2
j_call: TRBJ2-1
v_call: TRBV30
cdr3_length: 14
cdr3_aa: CAWSRPSGSNEQFF

d_call: NA
j_call: TRBJ2-5
v_call: TRBV6-5
cdr3_length: 11
cdr3_aa: CASNRGRNQYF

d_call: TRBD1
j_call: TRBJ1-5
v_call: TRBV2
cdr3_length: 14
cdr3_aa: CASRLDRGEQPQHF

d_call: NA
j_call: TRBJ2-1
v_call: TRBV25-1
cdr3_length: 15
cdr3_aa: CASSEYVQSYNEQFF

d_call: NA
j_call: TRBJ2-1
v_call: TRBV7-9
cdr3_length: 13
cdr3_aa: CASSLARADEQFF

d_call: TRBD2
j_call: TRBJ2-1
v_call: TRBV5-6
cdr3_length: 15
cdr3_aa: CASSRTSGRIPEQFF

d_call: NA
j_call: TRBJ1-1
v_call: TRBV30
cdr3_length: 11
cdr3_aa: CAWSVDRRAFF

d_call: NA
j_call: TRBJ2-4
v_call: TRBV30
cdr3_length: 16
cdr3_aa: CAWSVRLAENKNIQYF

d_call: NA
j_call: TRBJ2-5
v_call: TRBV25-1
cdr3_length: 16
cdr3_aa: CASSDKARSIQETQYF

d_call: NA
j_call: TRBJ2-1
v_call: TRBV7-9
cdr3_length: 13
cdr3_aa: CASSPGQYNEQFF

d_call: NA
j_call: TRBJ1-2
v_call: TRBV25-1
cdr3_length: 11
cdr3_aa: CASSQGIGYTF

d_call: NA
j_call: TRBJ2-3
v_call: TRBV15
cdr3_length: 13
cdr3_aa: CATSRITRDTQYF

d_call: NA
j_call: TRBJ2-4
v_call: TRBV13
cdr3_length: 13
cdr3_aa: CASSWQGLDIQYF

d_call: TRBD1
j_call: TRBJ2-7
v_call: TRBV7-2
cdr3_length: 15
cdr3_aa: CASRRGTGGIYEQYF

d_call: NA
j_call: TRBJ2-7
v_call: TRBV30
cdr3_length: 14
cdr3_aa: CAWSTGQGSYEQYF

d_call: NA
j_call: TRBJ2-6
v_call: TRBV4-3
cdr3_length: 14
cdr3_aa: CASSHEPGANVLTF

d_call: NA
j_call: TRBJ1-2
v_call: TRBV7-2
cdr3_length: 15
cdr3_aa: CASSLVAGETYGYTF

d_call: NA
j_call: TRBJ2-3
v_call: TRBV5-1
cdr3_length: 14
cdr3_aa: CASSLTGITDTQYF

d_call: NA
j_call: TRBJ2-1
v_call: TRBV9
cdr3_length: 15
cdr3_aa: CASSLKARQYNEQFF

d_call: NA
j_call: TRBJ2-3
v_call: TRBV4-3
cdr3_length: 15
cdr3_aa: CASSQMHGSTDTQYF

d_call: TRBD1
j_call: TRBJ1-1
v_call: TRBV7-9
cdr3_length: 13
cdr3_aa: CASSQGQQTEAFF

d_call: NA
j_call: TRBJ2-1
v_call: TRBV29-1
cdr3_length: 16
cdr3_aa: CSVEDSEATRFNEQFF